Below, 7 T cell receptor beta chains from the same sample are listed, as sequenced in a study of CD8+CD57+ T cells in acquired aplastic anemia (dated by TCRdb to 2016 to 2018). TCRdb shows the sequencer as Illumina HiSeq 2000. Profiling of TCR beta VDJ combinations and CDR3 sequences used genomic DNA as the template. Clones were called with MiXCR by TCRdb after fastp trimmed the public reads at Q25, and only in-frame beta chains were retained. Each entry is one CDR3 protein sequence, shown with its most common DNA and genes. Recorded for this sample are about 130,000 distinct CDR3 sequences; 48% of them occurred a single time. 2.5% to 3% of the sample is taken by the ten largest. The sequenced material came from sorted CD4+, CD8+, or CD8+CD57+ T cells (not recorded which) from PBMCs. These receptors all stem from a human donor in good health, serving as a control.

The chain recombines TRBV15 with TRBJ2-7; 9 bases agree with TRBD1. Germline lookup yields CDR1 LNHNV and CDR2 YYDKDF (reference sequence). The CDR3 is 15 residues long. J was trimmed by 2 bases and V by 3 bases; bases with no gene match: 5. For the CDR3, the DNA is TGTGCCACCAGCAGCCCGGGACAGGGCACCTACGAGCAGTACTTC. It encodes CATSSPGQGTYEQYF.

The CDR3 reads CAIRGGQANEKLFF. Here the CDR3 DNA reads TGTGCGATCAGAGGGGGACAGGCGAATGAAAAACTGTTTTTT. V and J are TRBV19 and TRBJ1-4, with 8 bases fitting TRBD1. This CDR3 has 14 amino acids. The germline CDR1 and CDR2 sequences are LNHDA and SQIVND (reference sequence). The full variable domain, in which reference TRBV19 and TRBJ1-4 provide the parts outside the CDR3, is DGGITQSPKYLFRKEGQNVTLSCEQNLNHDAMYWYRQDPGQGLRLIYYSQIVNDFQKGDIAEGYSVSREKKESFPLTVTSAQKNPTAFYLCAIRGGQANEKLFFGSGTQLSVL.

In the case of this clonotype: A much larger clone lies one base from this, so it may be a read error. The CDR3 does not end in the conserved phenylalanine or tryptophan, so this is likely a read error. This chain connects TRBV20-1 to TRBJ2-1; 13 bases map to TRBD2. Germline CDR1 DFQATT, CDR2 SNEGSKA (reference sequence). This CDR3 is built from 18 residues. Trimming took 3 bases from V and 7 from J; bases not matched to a gene: 15. CDR3 amino acids: CSASGRLAGGPRRNEQFL. The CDR3 DNA is TGCAGTGCTAGTGGGAGACTAGCGGGGGGCCCTCGGCGGAATGAGCAGTTCCTC.

This clonotype was seen at least ten times. V and J are TRBV4-2 and TRBJ1-1, with a tentative D call TRBD1 (6 bases). CDR1 and CDR2 (germline): LGHNA, YNFKEQ. V was pared by 2 bases and J by 1 base, with 8 bases between. The CDR3 contains 14 residues. CDR3 amino acids: CASSQTGKNTEAFF. The CDR3 DNA sequence: TGTGCCAGCAGCCAAACAGGGAAGAACACTGAAGCTTTCTTT.

The sample holds many counts of this clonotype. V and J are TRBV30 and TRBJ1-5; TRBD1 is a possible D gene (5 bases). Germline values: CDR1 GTSNPN, CDR2 SVGIG (reference sequence). The V end lost 2 bases, the J end lost 1 base, and 9 bases lay between the germline ends. CDR3 length: 14 residues. The CDR3 nucleotides are TGTGCCTGGAGTCCGGGGGGAAGCAATCAGCCCCAGCATTTT. It translates to CAWSPGGSNQPQHF.

This rearrangement joins TRBV7-3 to TRBJ1-2, with D possibly matching TRBD1 (5 bases). The CDR3 is 13 residues long. The V gene lost 1 base and the J gene lost 4 bases, with 7 bases spanning the gap. Germline V gene lookup returns CDR1 SGHTA and CDR2 FQGTGA. CDR3 bases: TGTGCCAGCAGCTTAAGGGGGGGCTATGGCTACACCTTC. Translation: CASSLRGGYGYTF.

The rearrangement uses TRBV7-2 and TRBJ2-7, with 8 bases matching TRBD1. CDR3 length: 13 amino acids. Germline trimming cut 0 bases from V and 6 bases from J; bases unmatched to any gene: 1. Germline CDR1 SGHTA, CDR2 FQGNSA. CDR3 residues: CASSLAGQVEQYF. DNA for the CDR3: TGTGCCAGCAGCTTAGCGGGACAGGTCGAGCAGTACTTC. The full variable domain, rest sourced from reference TRBV7-2 and TRBJ2-7, is GAGVSQSPSNKVTEKGKDVELRCDPISGHTALYWYRQSLGQGLEFLIYFQGNSAPDKSGLPSDRFSAERTGGSVSTLTIQRTQQEDSAVYLCASSLAGQVEQYFGPGTRLTVT.